The 17 T cell receptor beta chains below were found in one sample sequenced in a study of cytomegalovirus exposure and HLA in healthy donors. Only in-frame clones appear in the TCRdb table, and some are missing; sequencing was by immunoSEQ multiplex PCR. The data contain around 150,000 clones, roughly 91% of them singletons. The specimen was PBMCs. Receptors were obtained from a man aged 18 to 29 in good health and CMV-seronegative.

Points on this clone: The junction departs from germline at one end; a sequencing error may be responsible. The V call is TRBV2, the J call TRBJ1-5; perhaps TRBD1 as D (5 bases). Per the germline V gene, CDR1 is SNHLY and CDR2 is FYNNEI. CDR3 length: 11 residues. The CDR3 DNA sequence: TGTGCCAGCAGGTACAGGTTCCCCCTGTATTTT. This translates into CASRYRFPLYF.

The J gene is TRBJ1-3, the V gene TRBV7-9; D may be TRBD1 (6 bases). V lost 3 bases to trimming and J lost 4 bases, with 19 bases between them. The CDR3 covers 17 residues. CDR1 and CDR2 from the germline V gene are SEHNR and FQNEAQ (reference sequence). This CDR3 is CASSLGFRGASGNTIYF. Here the CDR3 DNA reads TGTGCCAGCAGCTTGGGGTTTCGGGGGGCTTCGGGAAACACCATATATTTT.

V and J are TRBV28 and TRBJ2-3; 13 bases are a match to TRBD2. The CDR3 has 17 amino acids. Germline loops: CDR1 MDHEN, CDR2 SYDVKM. J lost 2 bases, V lost 3 bases, and 5 bases had no gene match. CDR3 DNA sequence: TGTGCCAGCAGTTTCAGGACTAGCGGGGGACTCACAGATACGCAGTATTTT. Its translation: CASSFRTSGGLTDTQYF. Combining the CDR3 with reference TRBV28 and TRBJ2-3 gives the whole variable domain DVKVTQSSRYLVKRTGEKVFLECVQDMDHENMFWYRQDPGLGLRLIYFSYDVKMKEKGDIPEGYSVSREKKERFSLILESASTNQTSMYLCASSFRTSGGLTDTQYFGPGTRLTVL.

The V and J genes are TRBV4-1 and TRBJ1-1, with D possibly TRBD1 on 5 matching bases. This CDR3 spans 15 amino acids. The germline V gene encodes CDR1 MGHRA and CDR2 YSYEKL. Trimming removed 0 bases at V and 5 bases at J, with 13 bases between. Here the CDR3 DNA reads TGCGCCAGCAGCCAAGATCGTCATGGGGGGACTGAAGCTTTCTTT. Translating gives CASSQDRHGGTEAFF.

This rearrangement joins TRBV2 to TRBJ1-2, with D possibly being TRBD1 (5 bases). This CDR3 region has 13 residues. In germline, CDR1 is SNHLY, CDR2 FYNNEI. Trimming took off 6 bases at V and 5 bases at J, with 13 bases between the two ends. The DNA of the CDR3 is TGTGCCAGCAGGGACACTTCGAAATATGGCTACACCTTC. It translates to CASRDTSKYGYTF.

Here the CDR3 DNA reads TGTGCCACCCTAGCGGGAGGGTCCTACGAGCAGTACTTC. It specifies CATLAGGSYEQYF. The rearrangement links TRBV6-1 to TRBJ2-7, with 12 bases that match TRBD2. The CDR3 spans 13 residues. The germline V gene has CDR1 MNHNS and CDR2 SASEGT. After removal of 10 bases from V and 1 base from J, the junction contained 2 bases not matched to a gene.

The rearrangement joins TRBV29-1 to TRBJ2-2; D perhaps matches TRBD2 (6 bases). CDR1 SQVTM and CDR2 ANQGSEA come from the germline V gene. The CDR3 covers 15 residues. V was cut by 1 base and J by 5 bases, with 14 bases left in between. CDR3 in amino acids: CSVEGRGKTTGELFF. The CDR3 DNA sequence: TGCAGCGTTGAAGGGCGGGGTAAGACTACCGGGGAGCTGTTTTTT.

This rearrangement joins TRBV10-2 to TRBJ2-7; 14 bases line up with TRBD2. J gave up 6 bases and V 6 bases, and 4 bases lay outside the gene matches. This CDR3 comprises 14 residues. The V gene's germline CDR1 is WSHSY and CDR2 SAAADI. The CDR3 is CASRGLAGDPEQYF. In DNA form, the CDR3 reads TGCGCCAGCAGGGGACTAGCGGGAGATCCCGAGCAGTACTTC.

This chain joins TRBV7-9 and TRBJ1-1; D is unresolved. Trimming left V 4 bases short and J 5 bases short, with 17 bases between. Germline V gene data show CDR1 as SEHNR and CDR2 as FQNEAQ (reference sequence). CDR3 length: 15 amino acids. CDR3 nucleotides: TGTGCCAGCAGCTCCGACCATGGGGAGTGGACTGAAGCTTTCTTT. Protein: CASSSDHGEWTEAFF.

This rearrangement joins TRBV15 to TRBJ2-2; D is unresolved. CDR1 and CDR2 (germline): LNHNV, YYDKDF (reference sequence). Trimming removed 1 base at V and 3 bases at J, with 9 bases between. The CDR3 is made up of 15 amino acids. CDR3 residues: CATSRVDSHTGELFF. The DNA for the CDR3 is TGTGCCACCAGCAGAGTGGATAGCCACACCGGGGAGCTGTTTTTT.

In regard to this clone: A read error may produce the germline difference seen at one junction end. J is TRBJ1-5 and V is TRBV5-1; D ambiguous. CDR3 size: 15 residues. Per the germline V gene, CDR1 is SGHRS and CDR2 is YFSETQ. The CDR3 loop is CASSLDGDGNQPQHF. As DNA, the CDR3 is TGCGCCAGCAGCTTGGACGGGGATGGCAACCAGCCCCAGCATTTT.

The genes are TRBV9 and TRBJ2-5; 12 bases match TRBD1. V was clipped by 0 bases and J by 2 bases; unmatched bases: 11. The CDR3 consists of 19 residues. Germline V gene sequence: CDR1 SGDLS, CDR2 YYNGEE. CDR3 sequence reads: CASSVAPAGQGANQETQYF. The CDR3 coding sequence is TGTGCCAGCAGCGTAGCCCCCGCGGGACAGGGGGCGAATCAAGAGACCCAGTACTTC.

The rearrangement links TRBV6-1 to TRBJ1-6; 8 nucleotides align to TRBD1. From germline, CDR1 is MNHNS and CDR2 SASEGT. The CDR3 consists of 15 residues. The J segment lost 4 bases and the V segment lost 2 bases, leaving 1 base of the junction unmatched. The CDR3 here is CASSEWTGYNSPLHF. The CDR3 DNA reads TGTGCCAGCAGTGAATGGACAGGGTATAATTCACCCCTCCACTTT.

The gene calls are TRBV7-9 and TRBJ1-2; maybe TRBD1 (6 bases). CDR1 is SEHNR, CDR2 FQNEAQ, per germline (reference sequence). This CDR3 contains 12 residues. The V gene lost 5 bases and the J gene lost 8 bases, with 12 bases spanning the gap. The CDR3 bases are TGTGCCAGCAGCACAGGGTCTGAGGGCTACACCTTC. It specifies CASSTGSEGYTF.

The rearrangement uses TRBV11-2 and TRBJ2-7; D is perhaps TRBD2 (5 bases). V was clipped by 0 bases and J by 7 bases, with 13 bases between them. CDR3 length: 14 amino acids. CDR1 is SGHAT and CDR2 is FQNNGV in the germline V gene. The CDR3 nucleotides are TGTGCCAGCAGCTTAGATCGGATGTGGAGGGAGCAGTACGTC. Translated, it gives CASSLDRMWREQYV.

The chain is built from TRBV23-1 and TRBJ1-2; D is unresolved. TRBV23-1 is an open reading frame whose function is uncertain. The CDR3 loop spans 18 amino acids. Between the trimmed V and J ends, which lost 0 bases and 4 bases, there was a span of 21 bases. CDR3 DNA sequence: TGCGCCAGCAGTCAATCCCCCCGGGAGGCAGCGAAGGCCTATGGCTACACCTTC. Translated: CASSQSPREAAKAYGYTF.

This sequence joins TRBV2 and TRBJ1-2; D gene ambiguous. V was cut by 2 bases and J by 4 bases, with 8 bases left in between. The CDR3 runs to 13 residues. From germline, CDR1 is SNHLY and CDR2 FYNNEI. The CDR3 coding sequence is TGTGCCAGCAGTGAAAACGGTGGCTATGGCTACACCTTC. This sequence encodes CASSENGGYGYTF.